Described below is a single T cell receptor (beta chain) sequence and its context. The antigen remains unidentified. Samples were taken several times over chemoradiotherapy. This sample is part of a study of chemoradiotherapy in HPV16-positive cancers. CDR1 is MNHNY and CDR2 is SVGAGI in the germline V gene (reference sequence). The trim removed 7 bases at V and 2 bases at J, leaving 9 bases unmatched. The CDR3 extends over 15 amino acids. Study-level results: During treatment, candidate HPV-specific clones and E7-related motifs expanded in tumor. HPV-responsive T-cell expansion during chemoradiotherapy was linked to improved recurrence-free survival in HPV16-positive patients.

Here immunoSEQ multiplex PCR was the method, and the copy in TCRdb shows in-frame clones only, minus some. This table has about 35,000 clones, 70% to 90% appearing once. The chain employs TRBV6-6 and TRBJ2-7, with 9 nucleotides matching TRBD1. This material consisted of blood, taken from a patient who underwent chemoradiotherapy. This TCR came from a human donor with HPV-associated anogenital cancer. For the CDR3, the DNA is TGTGCCAGCATCCACGGAGGACAGGGGACCTACGAGCAGTACTTC. Its protein product is CASIHGGQGTYEQYF.